This T cell receptor beta chain appears in the sequencing data of a study of OX40 agonist ivuxolimab in advanced cancers. V dropped 3 bases and J dropped 4; count of bases not matched to a gene: 4. CDR3 length: 15 amino acids. Per germline, CDR1 LNHDA and CDR2 SQIVND (reference sequence). General observations from the study: The mean number of expanded clones was higher in CD8+ T cells than in CD4+.

The protocol was immunoSEQ multiplex PCR, while the TCRdb copy is restricted to in-frame clones and leaves out a portion. The sample consists of around 50,000 clones, about nine tenths of them appearing once. On this clone: Its antigen is undetermined.

The clonotype was recovered from an adult with an advanced solid tumor such as melanoma, head and neck, liver or kidney cancer. Specimen: CD4+ or CD8+ T cells sorted from blood, collected in a trial of the OX40 agonist ivuxolimab. J is TRBJ2-3 and V is TRBV19, with 10 bases fitting TRBD2. CDR3: CASSMSSGGSDTQYF. The CDR3 coding sequence is TGTGCCAGTAGTATGTCTAGCGGGGGCTCAGATACGCAGTATTTT.